This T cell receptor (beta chain) was sequenced for a study of OX40 agonist ivuxolimab in advanced cancers. Study-level results: Circulating CD4+ and CD8+ T cells showed clonal expansion by week 6 at 0.1 to 3.0 mg/kg.

With regard to this clone: Its antigen is not known.

People who had autoimmune disease history or systemic immunosuppression were excluded. Cycle 7 day 1, cycle 4 day 1, and baseline were the timepoints at which blood was sampled. Produced via immunoSEQ multiplex PCR; TCRdb's table is partial and in-frame only. This sample yields under 35,000 clones, of which less than 90% are seen a single time; approximately 20% belongs to the top ten. Looked up from germline, CDR1 is MDHEN and CDR2 is SYDVKM. V lost 3 bases and J lost 8; bases outside the gene matches: 4. The CDR3 is 14 amino acids. Sequenced here: CD4+ or CD8+ T cells sorted from blood, sampled in a trial of the OX40 agonist ivuxolimab. This TCR came from an adult with an advanced solid tumor such as melanoma, head and neck, liver or kidney cancer. J is TRBJ1-4 and V is TRBV28, with TRBD1 identical over 9 bases. CDR3 protein: CASSFRGTGEKLFF. For the CDR3, the DNA is TGTGCCAGCAGTTTCAGAGGGACAGGGGAAAAACTGTTTTTT.